The 19 T cell receptor beta chains presented below share a single source sample, sequenced in a study of shared clonotypes between healthy human individuals. Data came from immunoSEQ multiplex PCR; TCRdb stores just in-frame clones and leaves some out. The repertoire consists of roughly 2 million clones, with about 94% occurring once and the leading ten covering roughly 0.13%. Sequenced input: naive CD4+ T cells sorted from blood. Subset: CD45RA+ positively selected. The receptors were gathered from a man between 18 and 29 years old in good health.

The chain employs TRBV15 and TRBJ1-2; D may be TRBD1 (6 bases). The V and J ends lost 9 bases and 2 bases respectively, with 13 bases between them. There are 13 residues in the CDR3. Germline CDR1 is LNHNV and CDR2 is YYDKDF (reference sequence). CDR3 sequence (DNA): TGTGCCACAACCCGGGACATCAACTATGGCTACACCTTC. It specifies CATTRDINYGYTF.

The V gene is TRBV5-1, the J gene TRBJ1-1; TRBD1 might be the D (6 bases). The CDR3 is made up of 15 amino acids. Germline V gene sequence: CDR1 SGHRS, CDR2 YFSETQ. Trimming stripped 3 bases from V and 4 bases from J, with 16 bases between. CDR3 nucleotides: TGCGCCAGCAGCTCACACAGGGTCTCGGGCACTGAAGCTTTCTTT. Amino acids: CASSSHRVSGTEAFF.

This chain connects TRBV4-1 to TRBJ1-1; 7 nucleotides align to TRBD1. This CDR3 has 14 amino acids. V gave up 2 bases and J gave up 3 bases; unmatched junction bases: 3. Germline V gene sequence: CDR1 MGHRA, CDR2 YSYEKL. This CDR3 reads CASSQFDRDTEAFF. In DNA, the CDR3 is TGCGCCAGCAGCCAATTCGACAGGGACACTGAAGCTTTCTTT.

The chain links TRBV29-1 to TRBJ2-1; no clear D gene. The length of the CDR3 is 14 residues. V lost 3 bases and J 10 bases, leaving 19 bases between the germline ends. The V gene's germline CDR1 is SQVTM and CDR2 ANQGSEA. This chain's CDR3 is CSVEGNSKSKEQFF. The CDR3 nucleotides read TGCAGCGTTGAGGGGAACAGCAAATCAAAAGAGCAGTTCTTC.

This clone was observed a handful of times. The chain links TRBV13 to TRBJ1-6; a weak D match, TRBD1 (5 bases). Germline CDR1 and CDR2: PRHDT and FYEKMQ (reference sequence). CDR3 size: 15 residues. V was pared by 11 bases and J by 7 bases, with 21 bases between. Written as DNA, the CDR3 is TGTGCCGTCAAGGGTGGGGCAGGCCAGAATTCACCCCTCCACTTT. Protein sequence: CAVKGGAGQNSPLHF.

The gene calls are TRBV2 and TRBJ1-2; weak D call: TRBD1 (6 bases). Germline V gene data show CDR1 as SNHLY and CDR2 as FYNNEI. The CDR3 loop spans 13 amino acids. V shed 6 bases and J shed 9 bases, with 17 bases lying between them. Here the CDR3 reads CASSESGRGRYTF. The CDR3 nucleotides are TGTGCCAGCAGCGAATCCGGCAGGGGTCGCTACACCTTC.

J is TRBJ1-1 and V is TRBV11-3; D is unclear. CDR1 SGHNT and CDR2 YENEEA come from the germline V gene. CDR3 size: 12 residues. Trimming cost V 1 base and J 7 bases, with 7 bases left between them. CDR3 nucleotides: TGTGCCAGCAGCTTAGGTTGGATTGAAGCTTTCTTT. Encoded protein: CASSLGWIEAFF.

The rearrangement uses TRBV28 and TRBJ1-3, with 7 bases lining up with TRBD1. The CDR3 runs 17 residues. V dropped 7 bases and J dropped 0; count of bases not matched to a gene: 12. Germline V gene data show CDR1 as MDHEN and CDR2 as SYDVKM. The CDR3 sequence: CASTSKFDRASGNTIYF. The CDR3 nucleotides read TGTGCCAGCACCAGTAAATTCGACAGGGCCTCTGGAAACACCATATATTTT.

V and J are TRBV18 and TRBJ1-6; 11 bases are a match to TRBD1. In germline, CDR1 is KGHSH, CDR2 LQKENI. The V and J ends lost 2 bases and 5 bases, in that order; junction bases with no gene match: 2. This CDR3 is built from 16 residues. CDR3 bases: TGTGCCAGCTCACCAGGACAGGGGGCTCATAATTCACCCCTCCACTTT. Translation gives CASSPGQGAHNSPLHF.

Notes on this clone: The junction departs from germline at one end; a sequencing error may be responsible. The chain has TRBV14 and TRBJ2-7, with D possibly TRBD1 on 6 matching bases. CDR1 is SGHDN and CDR2 is FVKESK in the germline V gene. The CDR3 has 14 residues. The chain's CDR3 is CATPKQGRSYEQYF. CDR3 nucleotides: TGCGCGACCCCTAAACAGGGACGCTCCTACGAGCAGTACTTC.

The CDR3 region has the DNA TGTGCCAGCAGCCCAGATTTAACAGGGTTTAATGAAAAACTGTTTTTT. Translating gives CASSPDLTGFNEKLFF. This chain joins TRBV7-9 and TRBJ1-4, with D maybe TRBD1 (6 bases). CDR3 length: 16 amino acids. The germline gives CDR1 SEHNR, CDR2 FQNEAQ (reference sequence). V was clipped by 5 bases and J by 4 bases, with 17 bases between them.

The genes are TRBV6-1 and TRBJ1-2; 8 positions match TRBD1. CDR1 is MNHNS, CDR2 SASEGT, per germline. The V gene end was trimmed by 7 bases and the J gene end by 6 bases; junction bases not matched to a gene: 7. The CDR3 length is 13 residues. The CDR3 sequence: CASTPDRADGYTF. The CDR3 bases are TGTGCCAGCACTCCGGACAGGGCGGATGGCTACACCTTC.

DNA for the CDR3: TGTGCCAGCAGCGGCACCGGGACGGTCTATGGCTACACCTTC. Protein: CASSGTGTVYGYTF. The chain carries TRBV9 and TRBJ1-2; D possibly corresponds to TRBD1 (5 bases). The CDR3 runs to 14 residues. Trimming removed 3 bases at V and 4 bases at J, with 13 bases between. Germline lookup yields CDR1 SGDLS and CDR2 YYNGEE.

This chain links TRBV9 with TRBJ2-3; D perhaps matches TRBD2 (6 bases). Germline CDR1 and CDR2: SGDLS and YYNGEE. V was cut by 4 bases and J by 3 bases, with 15 bases left in between. This CDR3 has 15 amino acids. The CDR3 loop is CASSQTSFGTDTQYF. Here the CDR3 DNA reads TGTGCCAGCAGCCAAACTAGCTTCGGGACAGATACGCAGTATTTT.

In the case of this clone: Within the sample, other DNA sequences also encode this same CDR3. V and J are TRBV5-1 and TRBJ2-1; TRBD1 aligns across 8 bases. This CDR3 has 14 amino acids. J gave up 6 bases and V 2 bases, and 4 bases lay outside the gene matches. Germline V CDR1 and CDR2: SGHRS, YFSETQ. CDR3 sequence (DNA): TGCGCCAGCAGCTTAGGACAGGGCTTCAATGAGCAGTTCTTC. It translates to CASSLGQGFNEQFF.

As concerns this clone: Within the sample, other DNA sequences also encode this same CDR3. The chain employs TRBV29-1 and TRBJ1-2; 9 nucleotides align to TRBD1. The CDR3 spans 12 residues. Trimming cost V 4 bases and J 5 bases; bases outside gene matches: 2. Germline lookup yields CDR1 SQVTM and CDR2 ANQGSEA. The CDR3 DNA is TGCAGCGTTGCACAGGGGGCTTATGGCTACACCTTC. It codes for CSVAQGAYGYTF. The full variable domain, in which reference TRBV29-1 and TRBJ1-2 provide the parts outside the CDR3, is SAVISQKPSRDICQRGTSLTIQCQVDSQVTMMFWYRQQPGQSLTLIATANQGSEATYESGFVIDKFPISRPNLTFSTLTVSNMSPEDSSIYLCSVAQGAYGYTFGSGTRLTVV.

This chain joins TRBV18 and TRBJ2-5; D gene unclear. The CDR3 is 13 residues long. The V and J ends lost 3 bases and 5 bases respectively, with 10 bases between them. Germline CDR1 and CDR2: KGHSH and LQKENI. This CDR3 reads CASSPVREETQYF. The CDR3 DNA reads TGTGCCAGCTCACCCGTCCGCGAGGAGACCCAGTACTTC.

The genes are TRBV4-3 and TRBJ2-7, with 7 bases aligning to TRBD1. The CDR3 sequence is 17 residues long. CDR1 LGHNA and CDR2 YSLEER come from the germline V gene. V lost 0 bases, J lost 2 bases, and 10 bases stayed unmatched. CDR3 DNA sequence: TGCGCCAGCAGCCAAGAGTCCTCGAGGGGGCCGACCTACGAGCAGTACTTC. Protein product: CASSQESSRGPTYEQYF.

V is TRBV10-1 and J is TRBJ2-4, with 7 bases fitting TRBD1. CDR1 WNHNN and CDR2 SYGVQD come from the germline V gene (reference sequence). The CDR3 extends over 14 amino acids. Germline trimming cut 6 bases from V and 8 bases from J; bases unmatched to any gene: 10. The CDR3 spells CASSQQGMGDIQYF. CDR3 DNA sequence: TGCGCCAGCAGCCAACAGGGGATGGGGGACATTCAGTACTTC.